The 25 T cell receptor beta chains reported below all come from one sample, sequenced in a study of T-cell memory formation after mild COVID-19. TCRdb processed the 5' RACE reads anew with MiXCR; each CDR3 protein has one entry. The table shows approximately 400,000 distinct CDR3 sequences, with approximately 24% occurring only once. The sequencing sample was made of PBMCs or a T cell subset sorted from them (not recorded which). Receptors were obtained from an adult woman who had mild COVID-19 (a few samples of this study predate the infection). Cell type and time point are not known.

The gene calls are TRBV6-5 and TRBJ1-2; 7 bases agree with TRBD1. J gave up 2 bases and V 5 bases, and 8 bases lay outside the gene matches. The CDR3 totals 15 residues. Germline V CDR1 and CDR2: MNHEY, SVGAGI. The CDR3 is CASSEGMTGNYGYTF. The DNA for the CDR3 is TGTGCCAGCAGTGAAGGCATGACAGGGAACTATGGCTACACCTTC.

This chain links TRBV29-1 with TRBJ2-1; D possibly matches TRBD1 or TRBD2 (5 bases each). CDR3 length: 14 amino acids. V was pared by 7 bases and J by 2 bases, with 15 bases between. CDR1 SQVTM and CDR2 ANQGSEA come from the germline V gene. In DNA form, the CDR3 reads TGCAGCGGAATAAGGAGAGGGGCCTACAATGAGCAGTTCTTC. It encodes CSGIRRGAYNEQFF.

The DNA of the CDR3 is TGTGCCAGCAGCTTAGCTGGACTAGCGGGAGAGGGTCTCAATGAGCAGTTCTTC. Its translation: CASSLAGLAGEGLNEQFF. The J gene is TRBJ2-1, the V gene TRBV7-9; 13 bases align to TRBD2. V dropped 0 bases and J dropped 6; count of bases not matched to a gene: 8. Per germline, CDR1 SEHNR and CDR2 FQNEAQ (reference sequence). The CDR3 is made up of 18 amino acids.

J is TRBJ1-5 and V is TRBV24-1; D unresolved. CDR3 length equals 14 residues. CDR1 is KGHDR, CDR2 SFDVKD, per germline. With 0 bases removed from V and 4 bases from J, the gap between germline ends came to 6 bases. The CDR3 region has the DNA TGTGCCACCAGTGATTTGGGCTTGAATCAGCCCCAGCATTTT. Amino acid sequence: CATSDLGLNQPQHF.

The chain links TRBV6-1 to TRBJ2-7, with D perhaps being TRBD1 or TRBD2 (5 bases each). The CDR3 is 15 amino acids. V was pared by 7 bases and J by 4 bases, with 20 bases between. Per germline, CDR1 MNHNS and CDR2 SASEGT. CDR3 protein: CASNTNSWGGYEQYF. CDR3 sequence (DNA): TGTGCCAGCAACACAAATTCGTGGGGCGGGTACGAGCAGTACTTC.

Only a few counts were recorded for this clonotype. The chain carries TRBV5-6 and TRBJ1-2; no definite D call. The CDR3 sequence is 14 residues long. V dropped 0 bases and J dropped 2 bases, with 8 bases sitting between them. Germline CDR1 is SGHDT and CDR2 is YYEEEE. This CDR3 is CASSLGNQNYGYTF. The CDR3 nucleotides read TGTGCCAGCAGCTTGGGCAACCAAAACTATGGCTACACCTTC.

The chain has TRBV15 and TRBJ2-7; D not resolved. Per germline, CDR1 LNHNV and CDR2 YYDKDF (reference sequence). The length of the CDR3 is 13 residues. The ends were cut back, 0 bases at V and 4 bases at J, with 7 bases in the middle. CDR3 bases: TGTGCCACCAGCAGAGAGCAGAATTACGAGCAGTACTTC. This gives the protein CATSREQNYEQYF.

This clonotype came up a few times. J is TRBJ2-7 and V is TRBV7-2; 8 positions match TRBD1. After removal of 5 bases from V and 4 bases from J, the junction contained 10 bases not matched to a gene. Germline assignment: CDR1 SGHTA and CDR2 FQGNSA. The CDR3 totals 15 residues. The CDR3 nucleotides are TGTGCCAGCAGCCCCCAGAGGACAGGGCGTTACGAGCAGTACTTC. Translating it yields CASSPQRTGRYEQYF.

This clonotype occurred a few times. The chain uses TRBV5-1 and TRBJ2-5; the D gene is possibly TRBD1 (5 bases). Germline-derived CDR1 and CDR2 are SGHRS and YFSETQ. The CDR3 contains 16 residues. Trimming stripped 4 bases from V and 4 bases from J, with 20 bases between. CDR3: CASSGPLQRQGETQYF. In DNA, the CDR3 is TGCGCCAGCAGCGGTCCCCTTCAACGTCAGGGAGAGACCCAGTACTTC.

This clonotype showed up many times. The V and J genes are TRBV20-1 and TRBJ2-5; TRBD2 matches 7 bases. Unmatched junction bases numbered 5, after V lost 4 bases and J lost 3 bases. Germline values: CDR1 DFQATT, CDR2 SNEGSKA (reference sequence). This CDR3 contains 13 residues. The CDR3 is CSAIPGLKETQYF. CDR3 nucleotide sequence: TGCAGTGCTATTCCGGGACTAAAAGAGACCCAGTACTTC.

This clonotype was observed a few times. CDR3 nucleotides: TGTGCCAGCAGTTTCCCCTCCGGGGGTCGGACAGATACGCAGTATTTT. Its translation: CASSFPSGGRTDTQYF. The chain uses TRBV12-3 or TRBV12-4 and TRBJ2-3; tentatively, D is TRBD2 (6 bases). The CDR3 consists of 16 residues. V lost 3 bases to trimming and J lost 3 bases, with 16 bases between them.

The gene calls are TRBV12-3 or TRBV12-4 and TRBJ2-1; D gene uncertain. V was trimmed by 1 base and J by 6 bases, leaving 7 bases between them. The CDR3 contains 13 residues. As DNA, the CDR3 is TGTGCCAGCAGTTTAGAAACGGGCAATGAGCAGTTCTTC. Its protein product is CASSLETGNEQFF.

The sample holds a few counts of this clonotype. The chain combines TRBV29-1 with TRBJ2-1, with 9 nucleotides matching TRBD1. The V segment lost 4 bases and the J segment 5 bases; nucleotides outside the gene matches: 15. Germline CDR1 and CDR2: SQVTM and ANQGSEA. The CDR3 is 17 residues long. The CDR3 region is CSVVWPLGTGINNEQFF. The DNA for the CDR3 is TGCAGCGTTGTCTGGCCGTTGGGGACAGGGATCAACAATGAGCAGTTCTTC.

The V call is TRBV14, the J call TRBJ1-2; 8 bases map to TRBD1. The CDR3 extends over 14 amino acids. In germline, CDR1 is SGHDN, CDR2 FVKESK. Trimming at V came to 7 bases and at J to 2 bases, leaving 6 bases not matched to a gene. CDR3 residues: CASTRTGYNYGYTF. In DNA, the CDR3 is TGTGCCAGCACCCGGACAGGGTACAACTATGGCTACACCTTC. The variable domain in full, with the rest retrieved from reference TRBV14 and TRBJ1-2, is EAGVTQFPSHSVIEKGQTVTLRCDPISGHDNLYWYRRVMGKEIKFLLHFVKESKQDESGMPNNRFLAERTGGTYSTLKVQPAELEDSGVYFCASTRTGYNYGYTFGSGTRLTVV.

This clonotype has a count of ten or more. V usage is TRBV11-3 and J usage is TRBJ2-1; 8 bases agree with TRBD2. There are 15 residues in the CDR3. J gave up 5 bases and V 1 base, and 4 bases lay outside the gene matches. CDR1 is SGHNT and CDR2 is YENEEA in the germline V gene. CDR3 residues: CASSLAGGVHNEQFF. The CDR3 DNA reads TGTGCCAGCAGCTTAGCGGGGGGGGTCCACAATGAGCAGTTCTTC.

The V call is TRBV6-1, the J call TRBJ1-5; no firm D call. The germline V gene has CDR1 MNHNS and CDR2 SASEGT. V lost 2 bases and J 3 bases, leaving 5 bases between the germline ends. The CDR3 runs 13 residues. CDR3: CASSEQINQPQHF. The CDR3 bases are TGTGCCAGCAGTGAACAGATCAATCAGCCCCAGCATTTT.

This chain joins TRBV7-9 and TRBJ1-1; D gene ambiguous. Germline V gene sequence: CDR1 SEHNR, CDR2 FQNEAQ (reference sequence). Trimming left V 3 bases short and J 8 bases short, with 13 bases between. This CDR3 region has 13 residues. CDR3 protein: CASSFGADFEAFF. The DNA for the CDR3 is TGTGCCAGCAGCTTCGGAGCGGACTTCGAAGCTTTCTTT. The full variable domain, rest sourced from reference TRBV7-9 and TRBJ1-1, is DTGVSQNPRHKITKRGQNVTFRCDPISEHNRLYWYRQTLGQGPEFLTYFQNEAQLEKSRLLSDRFSAERPKGSFSTLEIQRTEQGDSAMYLCASSFGADFEAFFGQGTRLTVV.

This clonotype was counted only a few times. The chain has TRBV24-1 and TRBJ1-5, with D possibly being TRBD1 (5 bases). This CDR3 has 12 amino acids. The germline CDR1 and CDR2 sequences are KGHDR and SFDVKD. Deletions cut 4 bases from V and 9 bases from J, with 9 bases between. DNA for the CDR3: TGTGCCACCAGTGACCCTCAGGGGCCCCAGCATTTT. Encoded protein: CATSDPQGPQHF.

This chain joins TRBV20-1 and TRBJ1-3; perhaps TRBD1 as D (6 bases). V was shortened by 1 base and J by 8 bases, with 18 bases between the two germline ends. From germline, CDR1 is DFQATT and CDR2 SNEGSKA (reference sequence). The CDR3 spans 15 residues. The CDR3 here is CSARAGTTTADTIYF. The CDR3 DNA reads TGCAGTGCTAGAGCCGGGACAACAACCGCGGACACCATATATTTT.

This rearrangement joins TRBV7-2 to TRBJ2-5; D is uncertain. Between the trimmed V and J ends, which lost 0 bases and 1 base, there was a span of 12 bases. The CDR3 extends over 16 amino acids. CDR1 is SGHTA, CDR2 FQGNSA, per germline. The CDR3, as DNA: TGTGCCAGCAGCTTAGCGACACAGAGCTTCCAAGAGACCCAGTACTTC. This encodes CASSLATQSFQETQYF.

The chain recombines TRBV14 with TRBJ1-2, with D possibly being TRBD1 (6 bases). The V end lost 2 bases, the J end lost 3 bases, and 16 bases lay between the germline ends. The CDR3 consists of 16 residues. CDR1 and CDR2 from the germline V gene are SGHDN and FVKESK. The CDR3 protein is CASSQHPGELDYGYTF. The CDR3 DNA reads TGTGCCAGCAGCCAACACCCAGGGGAGTTGGACTATGGCTACACCTTC. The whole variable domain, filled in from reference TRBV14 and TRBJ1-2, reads EAGVTQFPSHSVIEKGQTVTLRCDPISGHDNLYWYRRVMGKEIKFLLHFVKESKQDESGMPNNRFLAERTGGTYSTLKVQPAELEDSGVYFCASSQHPGELDYGYTFGSGTRLTVV.

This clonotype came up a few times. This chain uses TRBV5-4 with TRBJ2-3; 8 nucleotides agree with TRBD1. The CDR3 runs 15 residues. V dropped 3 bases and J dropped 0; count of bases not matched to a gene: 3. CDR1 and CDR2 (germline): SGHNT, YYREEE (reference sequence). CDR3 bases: TGTGCCAGCAGCTCCAGGACAGGGAGCACAGATACGCAGTATTTT. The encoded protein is CASSSRTGSTDTQYF.

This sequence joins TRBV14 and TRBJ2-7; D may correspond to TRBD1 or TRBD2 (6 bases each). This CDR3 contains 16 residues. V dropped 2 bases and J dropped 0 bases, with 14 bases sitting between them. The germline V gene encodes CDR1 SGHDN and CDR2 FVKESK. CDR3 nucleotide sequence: TGTGCCAGCAGCCAATTGTACGGGGGCCTCTCCTACGAGCAGTACTTC. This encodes CASSQLYGGLSYEQYF.

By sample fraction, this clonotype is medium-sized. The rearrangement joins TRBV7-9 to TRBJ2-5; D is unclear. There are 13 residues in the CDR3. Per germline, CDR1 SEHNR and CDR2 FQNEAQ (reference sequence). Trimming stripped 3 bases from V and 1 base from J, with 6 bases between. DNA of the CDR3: TGTGCCAGCAGCTTCGGAATCCAAGAGACCCAGTACTTC. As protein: CASSFGIQETQYF.

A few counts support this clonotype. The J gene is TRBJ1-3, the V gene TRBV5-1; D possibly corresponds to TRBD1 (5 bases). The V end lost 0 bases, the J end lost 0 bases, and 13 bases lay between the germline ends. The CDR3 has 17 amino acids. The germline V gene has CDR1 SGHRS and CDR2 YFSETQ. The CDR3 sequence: CASSLGGSPSSGNTIYF. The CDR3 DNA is TGCGCCAGCAGCTTGGGGGGGAGCCCGAGCTCTGGAAACACCATATATTTT.